The 6 T cell receptor beta chains below come from one sample, sequenced in a study of T cell responses to AZD1222 COVID-19 vaccine. The table came from immunoSEQ multiplex PCR; TCRdb's copy has only in-frame clones and leaves some out. The sample yields about 100,000 clones, 89% seen once. This material consisted of peripheral blood, taken on day 0 of AZD1222 vaccination. The source is an adult in good health.

The chain carries TRBV5-1 and TRBJ2-1, with 9 positions matching TRBD2. The CDR3 runs to 15 residues. The junction had 9 bases not matched to a gene; V was cut back by 4 bases and J by 7 bases. Germline V gene sequence: CDR1 SGHRS, CDR2 YFSETQ. Here the CDR3 DNA reads TGCGCCAGCAGCACCCTAGCGGGAACGGCGAATGAGCAGTTCTTC. Translating gives CASSTLAGTANEQFF.

This clone has a handful of counts. This rearrangement joins TRBV11-2 to TRBJ2-2, with 11 bases fitting TRBD2. V was pared by 6 bases and J by 4 bases, with 4 bases of the junction left unmatched. The CDR3 runs 15 residues. Germline V CDR1 and CDR2: SGHAT, FQNNGV. The CDR3 reads CASRSSGRPTGELFF. In DNA form, the CDR3 reads TGTGCCAGCAGATCTAGCGGGAGGCCCACCGGGGAGCTGTTTTTT.

V and J are TRBV3-1 (or the pseudogene TRBV3-2) and TRBJ2-5, with D tentatively TRBD1 or TRBD2 (5 bases each). The V end was cut by 2 bases, the J end by 7 bases, with 8 bases between. Germline values: CDR1 LGHDT, CDR2 YNNKEL (reference sequence). The CDR3 totals 12 residues. The CDR3 loop reads CASSQSGGTQYF. Here the CDR3 DNA reads TGTGCCAGCAGCCAATCTGGGGGGACCCAGTACTTC.

V and J are TRBV9 and TRBJ2-1; 10 bases agree with TRBD2. Germline V CDR1 and CDR2: SGDLS, YYNGEE. Trimming removed 0 bases from V and 11 bases from J; junction bases left unmatched: 11. CDR3 length: 16 residues. The CDR3 bases are TGTGCCAGCAGCGTAGGGACTAGCGGACCTACAATGAAGCAGTTCTTC. Amino acid sequence: CASSVGTSGPTMKQFF.

The chain combines TRBV6-5 with TRBJ1-5; 10 bases align to TRBD1. The CDR3 length is 13 residues. V was clipped by 8 bases and J by 7 bases; unmatched bases: 5. CDR1 MNHEY and CDR2 SVGAGI come from the germline V gene. In DNA, the CDR3 is TGTGCCAGCCGGAGACAGGGGGCCCAGCCCCAGCATTTT. It encodes CASRRQGAQPQHF.

This clone was observed a few times. The DNA for the CDR3 is TGTGCCAGCAGCCGTACGGGCTCTTCAGATACGCAGTATTTT. Residues: CASSRTGSSDTQYF. This sequence joins TRBV6-4 and TRBJ2-3, with D uncertain. The CDR3 runs 14 residues. Per germline, CDR1 MRHNA and CDR2 SNTAGT. V shed 6 bases and J shed 4 bases, with 14 bases lying between them.